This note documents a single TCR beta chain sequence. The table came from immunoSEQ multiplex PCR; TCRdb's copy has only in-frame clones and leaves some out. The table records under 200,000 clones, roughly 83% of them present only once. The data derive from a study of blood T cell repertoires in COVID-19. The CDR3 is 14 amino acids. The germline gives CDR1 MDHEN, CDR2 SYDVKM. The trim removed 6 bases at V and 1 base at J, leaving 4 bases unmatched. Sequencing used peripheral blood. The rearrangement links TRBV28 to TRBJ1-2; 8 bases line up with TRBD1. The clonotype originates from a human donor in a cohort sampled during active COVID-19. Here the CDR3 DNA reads TGTGCCAGCAGAAGGACAGGGCGTAACTATGGCTACACCTTC. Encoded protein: CASRRTGRNYGYTF.